In this sample, the clone carrying this TCR beta chain turned up a few times. The data derive from a study of T cell repertoires in cytomegalovirus infection. Between the trimmed V and J ends, which lost 2 bases and 6 bases, there was a span of 11 bases. Germline lookup yields CDR1 MNHGY and CDR2 SAAAGT. This CDR3 region has 14 residues. MiXCR was run by TCRdb on the reads, yielding one entry per CDR3 protein. The table shows around 740,000 distinct CDR3 sequences, with about 40% occurring only once. The clonotype originates from a human donor in good health (CMV status not recorded). Some clones in this sample may be carry-over from other donors' samples. The chain combines TRBV6-8 with TRBJ2-1; possibly TRBD2 for D (7 bases). Sequenced material: PBMCs. In DNA, the CDR3 is TGTGCCAGCAGTTACGGGGGGGGGCCCAATGAGCAGTTCTTC. Translated: CASSYGGGPNEQFF.